This T cell receptor (beta chain) derives from a study of cytomegalovirus exposure and HLA in healthy donors. Study-level background: The 95 to 150 validation repertoires and the approximately 630 first-cohort repertoires shared a platform, a later analysis reported.

Study conclusions and caveats: Reports indicated that the classifier achieved high specificity and sensitivity in diagnosing cytomegalovirus status. Most TCRs appeared rarely, but some public TCRs recurred in many donors.

The table came from immunoSEQ multiplex PCR; TCRdb's copy has only in-frame clones and leaves some out. This sample carries 300,000 to 350,000 clones, over 75% of them seen once, and the ten largest clones take 0.9% to 1%. Comment on this clone: Its antigen is still unknown.

The receptor was derived from a man aged 25-40 years in good health and CMV-seronegative. Source material: PBMCs.

The CDR3 loop reads CASSLTGGSYNEQFF. CDR3 bases: TGTGCCAGCAGCTTAACAGGGGGCTCCTACAATGAGCAGTTCTTC. V is TRBV7-2 and J is TRBJ2-1; 8 positions agree with TRBD1. Trimming took 2 bases from V and 0 from J; bases not matched to a gene: 0. The germline CDR1 and CDR2 sequences are SGHTA and FQGNSA. CDR3 length: 15 amino acids.